A selection of T cell receptor beta chains follows, all from one sample in a study of blood T cell repertoires in COVID-19. The repertoire was sequenced with immunoSEQ multiplex PCR; TCRdb's copy has only in-frame clones and lacks some. The table has hundreds of thousands of clones, about 90% seen once. Sequencing input: PBMCs or T cells enriched from blood (not recorded which). These TCRs come from a woman aged 18-35 years with acute COVID-19. Each CDR3 is given with its conserved first and last residue. D genes are given only for firm matches. Clone size is shown for a subset of rows, as once, few, many or a class of expanded clone.

v_call,j_call,d_call,clone_size,cdr3_aa,cdr3_nt
TRBV6-4,TRBJ2-2,TRBD1,few,CASSEGTGGDTGELFF,TGTGCCAGCAGTGAGGGGACAGGGGGTGACACCGGGGAGCTGTTTTTT
TRBV7-2,TRBJ1-2,TRBD1,-,CASSPGQGDYGYTF,TGTGCCAGCAGCCCGGGACAGGGCGACTATGGCTACACCTTC
TRBV7-9,TRBJ1-2,-,-,CASSLVADPSGYTF,TGTGCCAGCAGCTTAGTGGCGGATCCCTCGGGCTACACCTTC
TRBV11-2,TRBJ2-5,TRBD2,-,CASSLLGGRAQETQYF,TGTGCCAGCAGCTTACTCGGCGGGAGGGCCCAAGAGACCCAGTACTTC
TRBV5-1,TRBJ1-1,-,-,CASSATGSSVFVNTEAFF,TGCGCCAGCAGCGCTACAGGGAGTTCCGTTTTCGTGAACACTGAAGCTTTCTTT
TRBV6-5,TRBJ1-1,-,-,CASRIRGNTEAFF,TGTGCCAGCAGGATAAGGGGGAACACTGAAGCTTTCTTT
TRBV18,TRBJ2-6,TRBD2,-,CASSPGGTGANVLTF,TGTGCCAGCTCACCCGGGGGGACTGGGGCCAACGTCCTGACTTTC
TRBV28,TRBJ1-2,TRBD1,once,CASSLWSTGANYGYTF,TGTGCCAGCAGTTTGTGGTCGACAGGGGCTAACTATGGCTACACCTTC
TRBV18,TRBJ1-5,-,-,CASSPRLARGRDSNQPQHF,TGTGCCAGCTCACCAAGGCTCGCTAGGGGTAGGGATAGCAATCAGCCCCAGCATTTT
TRBV18,TRBJ2-7,-,-,CASSPSVGGGTSYEQYF,TGTGCCAGCTCACCCTCTGTAGGCGGTGGGACATCATACGAGCAGTACTTC
TRBV5-1,TRBJ2-1,-,-,CASSLMGTQTYNEQFF,TGCGCCAGCAGCTTGATGGGGACACAAACATACAATGAGCAGTTCTTC
TRBV18,TRBJ2-7,-,-,CASSPSTRYEQYF,TGTGCCAGCTCACCATCGACTCGGTACGAGCAGTACTTC
TRBV6-5,TRBJ2-2,TRBD1,-,CASSSEQGTGELFF,TGTGCCAGCAGTTCTGAACAGGGGACCGGGGAGCTGTTTTTT
TRBV4-1,TRBJ1-5,TRBD1,-,CASSQVTGGNQPQHF,TGCGCCAGCAGCCAGGTTACAGGGGGCAATCAGCCCCAGCATTTT
TRBV27,TRBJ1-4,-,-,CASSRHNEKLFF,TGTGCCAGCAGCCGACATAATGAAAAACTGTTTTTT
TRBV6-2/TRBV6-3,TRBJ1-1,-,-,CASSLGGLRLAFF,TGTGCCAGCAGCCTGGGAGGGCTCCGTCTGGCTTTCTTT
TRBV6-6,TRBJ1-2,-,-,CASGDGANYGYTF,TGTGCCAGCGGTGACGGAGCTAACTATGGCTACACCTTC
TRBV5-1,TRBJ1-4,-,-,CASSLGGFINEKLFF,TGCGCCAGCAGCTTGGGCGGATTTATTAATGAAAAACTGTTTTTT
TRBV9,TRBJ1-1,-,-,CASSVEGEGTEAFF,TGTGCCAGCAGCGTAGAAGGGGAAGGGACTGAAGCTTTCTTT
TRBV9,TRBJ2-1,TRBD1,-,CASSVSITTGGNEQFF,TGTGCCAGCAGCGTATCAATCACGACAGGGGGCAATGAGCAGTTCTTC
TRBV24-1,TRBJ2-5,TRBD2,-,CATSDFPSGIKETQYF,TGTGCCACCAGTGATTTCCCTAGCGGTATTAAAGAGACCCAGTACTTC
TRBV11-2,TRBJ1-2,-,-,CASSSNRGGRVNYGYTF,TGTGCCAGCAGCTCGAACCGGGGGGGAAGGGTAAACTATGGCTACACCTTC
TRBV7-7,TRBJ2-5,TRBD1,-,CASSPPGTGVETQYF,TGTGCCAGCAGCCCGCCCGGGACAGGGGTAGAGACCCAGTACTTC
TRBV7-9,TRBJ1-6,-,-,CASSLEQGYSPLHF,TGTGCCAGCAGCTTAGAGCAGGGTTATTCACCCCTCCACTTT
TRBV2,TRBJ2-1,TRBD2,-,CASSEWGGSYNEQFF,TGTGCCAGCAGTGAATGGGGGGGTTCCTACAATGAGCAGTTCTTC
TRBV12-3/TRBV12-4,TRBJ2-3,-,-,CASSSEPDTQYF,TGTGCCAGCAGTTCCGAGCCAGATACGCAGTATTTT
TRBV7-8,TRBJ2-3,TRBD2,-,CASSLGPGLAGAKQYF,TGTGCCAGCAGCTTAGGGCCGGGACTAGCGGGAGCCAAGCAGTATTTT
TRBV10-3,TRBJ1-6,-,-,CAISAGRGGRDSPLHF,TGTGCCATCAGTGCTGGCCGTGGGGGCCGGGATTCACCCCTCCACTTT
TRBV5-1,TRBJ2-1,-,-,CASSLAPRGRNEQFF,TGCGCCAGCAGCTTGGCCCCCAGAGGCCGCAATGAGCAGTTCTTC
TRBV6-5,TRBJ1-2,-,-,CASRSGGPYGYTF,TGTGCCAGCAGGTCCGGGGGACCTTATGGCTACACCTTC
TRBV2,TRBJ1-3,-,few,CASSKTAGNGNTIYF,TGTGCCAGCAGTAAAACAGCGGGAAACGGAAACACCATATATTTT
TRBV28,TRBJ1-2,-,-,CASSLDRIDGYTF,TGTGCCAGCAGTTTAGACAGAATTGATGGCTACACCTTC
TRBV6-1,TRBJ1-5,TRBD1,-,CASSEDSTGMDQPQHF,TGTGCCAGCAGTGAAGATTCGACAGGGATGGATCAGCCCCAGCATTTT
TRBV18,TRBJ2-3,-,-,CASSPGTRNTDTQYF,TGTGCCAGCTCACCCGGGACTCGAAACACAGATACGCAGTATTTT
TRBV29-1,TRBJ2-7,TRBD1,-,CSVEERQGARYEQYF,TGCAGCGTTGAAGAACGACAGGGGGCACGCTACGAGCAGTACTTC
TRBV18,TRBJ2-5,-,-,CASSPPFSQAKTQYF,TGTGCCAGCTCACCACCCTTTAGTCAGGCAAAGACCCAGTACTTC
TRBV7-2,TRBJ1-6,-,-,CASSLGGSSYNSPLHF,TGTGCCAGCAGCTTAGGAGGAAGCTCCTATAATTCACCCCTCCACTTT
TRBV2,TRBJ1-1,TRBD1,-,CASSEPGQMNTEAFF,TGTGCCAGCAGTGAACCGGGACAGATGAACACTGAAGCTTTCTTT
TRBV11-2,TRBJ2-3,TRBD2,-,CASSPGGGHTDTQYF,TGTGCCAGCAGCCCGGGGGGGGGCCACACAGATACGCAGTATTTT
TRBV3-1/TRBV3-2,TRBJ1-1,TRBD1,few,CASSQDPGQYTEAFF,TGTGCCAGCAGCCAAGATCCGGGACAGTACACTGAAGCTTTCTTT
TRBV6-6,TRBJ2-2,-,-,CASKLGSTGELFF,TGTGCCAGCAAACTAGGCAGCACCGGGGAGCTGTTTTTT
TRBV6-2/TRBV6-3,TRBJ2-3,TRBD2,-,CASSSIAGVDPSTDTQYF,TGTGCCAGCAGTTCAATAGCGGGAGTCGACCCCAGCACAGATACGCAGTATTTT
TRBV10-3,TRBJ2-1,TRBD1,-,CATLDRGENEQFF,TGTGCCACCCTGGACAGGGGGGAAAATGAGCAGTTCTTC
TRBV7-8,TRBJ2-1,TRBD2,-,CASSLGTSPNNEQFF,TGTGCCAGCAGCTTAGGGACTAGCCCTAACAATGAGCAGTTCTTC
TRBV7-2,TRBJ2-7,TRBD1,-,CASSLEWDRHYEQYF,TGTGCCAGCAGCTTAGAATGGGACAGACACTACGAGCAGTACTTC
TRBV19,TRBJ2-1,-,-,CASSISVANEQFF,TGTGCCAGTAGTATAAGCGTAGCCAATGAGCAGTTCTTC
TRBV6-4,TRBJ1-6,-,-,CASSDSRLTMSNSPLHF,TGTGCCAGCAGTGACTCGAGGTTAACTATGTCTAATTCACCCCTCCACTTT
TRBV30,TRBJ1-6,-,-,CAWSKEGGSSPLHF,TGTGCCTGGAGCAAGGAGGGAGGGAGTTCACCCCTCCACTTT
TRBV5-1,TRBJ1-1,TRBD1,-,CASSLAGTGGTEAFF,TGCGCCAGCAGCTTGGCCGGGACAGGGGGCACTGAAGCTTTCTTT
TRBV5-1,TRBJ1-2,-,-,CASSREDGSYTF,TGCGCCAGCAGCCGGGAGGACGGGTCCTACACCTTC